Given below is one T cell receptor beta chain in context. TCR beta sequencing was performed on blood CD8+ and CD4+ T cells. The controls, all healthy donors, were matched for age and sex. It was negative isolation that provided the CD8+ and CD4+ T cells, whereas TEMRA cells were enriched by FACS. This sample is drawn from a study of CD8 T cells in Susac syndrome. Reverse transcription of 0.5 to 1 ug RNA was performed with random hexamers. Amplification of TCR beta CDR3 was carried out by immunoSEQ multiplex PCR, which covered 54 Vbeta and 13 Jbeta segments. TCRdb called the immunoSEQ multiplex PCR reads again in MiXCR, with one record for every CDR3 protein. The sample has over 120,000 distinct CDR3 sequences; roughly 95% are singletons. Trimming pared 0 bases from V and 5 bases from J, leaving 10 bases between. This CDR3 spans 13 amino acids. Looked up from germline, CDR1 is DFQATT and CDR2 is SNEGSKA (reference sequence).

The receptor was derived from a human donor in good health. The J gene is TRBJ1-1, the V gene TRBV20-1; no clear D gene. The sequenced material came from CD4+ T cells from PBMCs. CDR3 in DNA: TGCAGTGCTAGAGAAACGACTGGAACTGAAGCTTTCTTT. It encodes CSARETTGTEAFF.